Below, 26 T cell receptor beta chains from the same sample are listed, as sequenced in a study of blood T cell repertoires in COVID-19. The assay was immunoSEQ multiplex PCR, and TCRdb's table has in-frame clones only and misses some. The table has a few hundred thousand clones, approximately 81% seen once; the top ten hold approximately 6.6%. Input material: PBMCs or T cells enriched from blood (not recorded which). The receptors here all came from a woman aged 45-65 years who had been exposed to COVID-19.

V gene TRBV7-8 combines with J gene TRBJ1-4; the D is unclear. Germline V CDR1 and CDR2: SGHVS, FQNEAQ. The CDR3 loop spans 14 amino acids. Trimming cost V 4 bases and J 5 bases, with 11 bases left between them. CDR3 sequence (DNA): TGTGCCAGCAGCTACCGTGGCGGGAATGAAAAACTGTTTTTT. Translating it yields CASSYRGGNEKLFF.

In this sample, this clone turned up once. The chain is built from TRBV3-1 (or the pseudogene TRBV3-2) and TRBJ1-5; D not resolved. The CDR3 runs to 15 residues. Trimming removed 1 base at V and 6 bases at J, with 13 bases between. Germline-derived CDR1 and CDR2 are LGHDT and YNNKEL (reference sequence). CDR3 loop: CASSQGTQGGQPQHF. The CDR3 DNA reads as TGTGCCAGCAGCCAAGGGACCCAAGGAGGTCAGCCCCAGCATTTT.

This rearrangement joins TRBV7-2 to TRBJ2-5, with D hard to call. This CDR3 comprises 14 residues. Germline V gene data show CDR1 as SGHTA and CDR2 as FQGNSA. V lost 4 bases to trimming and J lost 4 bases, with 13 bases between them. DNA for the CDR3: TGTGCCAGCAGCTCGAGCTACGTATCAGAGACCCAGTACTTC. This gives the protein CASSSSYVSETQYF.

The chain links TRBV2 to TRBJ1-2; 8 bases fit TRBD1. The germline V gene encodes CDR1 SNHLY and CDR2 FYNNEI. The CDR3 consists of 15 residues. V lost 5 bases and J lost 2; bases outside the gene matches: 7. The CDR3 sequence is CASSYGQGLNYGYTF. As DNA, the CDR3 is TGTGCCAGCAGTTACGGACAGGGTTTAAACTATGGCTACACCTTC.

This chain uses TRBV19 with TRBJ2-4; possibly TRBD1 for D (5 bases). The CDR3 runs to 12 residues. Looked up from germline, CDR1 is LNHDA and CDR2 is SQIVND (reference sequence). The V gene lost 4 bases and the J gene lost 8 bases, with 9 bases spanning the gap. The CDR3 sequence: CASSTGKDIQYF. The CDR3 region has the DNA TGTGCCAGTAGTACAGGGAAGGACATTCAGTACTTC.

The genes are TRBV15 and TRBJ2-2; no firm D call. The germline CDR1 and CDR2 sequences are LNHNV and YYDKDF (reference sequence). Trimming removed 0 bases from V and 6 bases from J, with 29 bases in between. The CDR3 spans 21 residues. The CDR3 DNA sequence: TGTGCCACCAGCAGAGATGGGCCTAATCCAACTGACCGCCTCCGACCCGGGGAGCTGTTTTTT. Amino acids: CATSRDGPNPTDRLRPGELFF.

This clone was counted between two and nine times. The CDR3 sequence: CASSGRSSGGEQYF. CDR3 in DNA: TGTGCCAGCAGCGGCAGGTCTAGCGGGGGCGAGCAGTACTTC. The chain has TRBV7-8 and TRBJ2-7, with 10 bases matching TRBD2. The CDR3 has 14 residues. Germline trimming cut 5 bases from V and 6 bases from J; bases unmatched to any gene: 7. The germline CDR1 and CDR2 sequences are SGHVS and FQNEAQ.

The chain employs TRBV5-1 and TRBJ1-1; 7 bases fit TRBD1. The germline V gene encodes CDR1 SGHRS and CDR2 YFSETQ. CDR3 length: 17 amino acids. V lost 2 bases to trimming and J lost 5 bases; unmatched junction nucleotides: 15. For the CDR3, the DNA is TGCGCCAGCAGCTTCTCCCTGGACAGGTTGTCTATTACTGAAGCTTTCTTT. Residues: CASSFSLDRLSITEAFF.

The V call is TRBV5-4, the J call TRBJ1-3; a weak D match, TRBD1 (6 bases). The CDR3 has 15 residues. Germline-derived CDR1 and CDR2 are SGHNT and YYREEE (reference sequence). Trimming removed 0 bases at V and 1 base at J, with 8 bases between. CDR3 sequence: CASSLGGGSGNTIYF. The CDR3 nucleotides are TGTGCCAGCAGCTTGGGAGGGGGATCTGGAAACACCATATATTTT.

The rearrangement joins TRBV7-6 to TRBJ1-4; D not resolved. V gave up 1 base and J gave up 8 bases, with 14 bases separating them. From germline, CDR1 is SGHVS and CDR2 FNYEAQ. The CDR3 is 15 residues long. The CDR3 loop reads CASSLGSRAGEKLFF. The CDR3, as DNA: TGTGCCAGCAGCTTAGGCTCGAGGGCTGGAGAAAAACTGTTTTTT.

The chain links TRBV4-3 to TRBJ1-5; tentative D call: TRBD1 (5 bases). With 0 bases removed from V and 5 bases from J, the gap between germline ends came to 17 bases. The CDR3 sequence is 17 residues long. The germline V gene encodes CDR1 LGHNA and CDR2 YSLEER. CDR3 amino acids: CASSQDRIYTGDQPQHF. Here the CDR3 DNA reads TGCGCCAGCAGCCAAGATCGGATTTACACAGGCGATCAGCCCCAGCATTTT.

This clone was counted a single time. V and J are TRBV19 and TRBJ2-3, with a tentative D call TRBD2 (5 bases). V dropped 6 bases and J dropped 2 bases, with 9 bases sitting between them. The CDR3 has 13 amino acids. Germline CDR1 and CDR2: LNHDA and SQIVND (reference sequence). The CDR3 protein is CASRKEDTDTQYF. Written as DNA, the CDR3 is TGTGCCAGTAGGAAGGAGGACACAGATACGCAGTATTTT.

The chain has TRBV7-6 and TRBJ1-1; D unresolved. CDR1 SGHVS and CDR2 FNYEAQ come from the germline V gene. Trimming took 5 bases from V and 0 from J, leaving 13 bases between them. This CDR3 has 15 residues. The CDR3 nucleotides are TGTGCCAGCAGCCTCAGCGGCGCGATGAACACTGAAGCTTTCTTT. It translates to CASSLSGAMNTEAFF.

The CDR3 coding sequence is TGTGCCAGCAGTCCTGAGGGGGCCCCTGAGCAGTTCTTC. This sequence encodes CASSPEGAPEQFF. The gene calls are TRBV12-3 or TRBV12-4 and TRBJ2-1; 7 bases align to TRBD1. The V gene end was trimmed by 5 bases and the J gene end by 9 bases; junction bases not matched to a gene: 7. The CDR3 runs to 13 residues.

The V gene is TRBV3-1 (or the pseudogene TRBV3-2), the J gene TRBJ2-1, with 8 bases matching TRBD2. Trimming at V came to 4 bases and at J to 5 bases, leaving 10 bases not matched to a gene. The CDR3 has 16 residues. The germline CDR1 and CDR2 sequences are LGHDT and YNNKEL (reference sequence). The DNA of the CDR3 is TGTGCCAGCAGCCGGGTCGGGGGGGCCTTCAACAATGAGCAGTTCTTC. Protein: CASSRVGGAFNNEQFF.

The chain employs TRBV19 and TRBJ2-6; 8 bases line up with TRBD1. The CDR3 is 18 residues long. V lost 5 bases, J lost 0 bases, and 9 bases stayed unmatched. Germline CDR1 LNHDA, CDR2 SQIVND (reference sequence). CDR3 in amino acids: CASSSTGALFSGANVLTF. The CDR3 nucleotides are TGTGCCAGTAGTTCGACAGGGGCTTTGTTCTCTGGGGCCAACGTCCTGACTTTC.

This chain links TRBV3-1 (or the pseudogene TRBV3-2) with TRBJ1-5; no clear D. Germline V gene lookup returns CDR1 LGHDT and CDR2 YNNKEL (reference sequence). The V gene lost 4 bases and the J gene lost 9 bases, with 13 bases spanning the gap. This CDR3 comprises 13 residues. The CDR3 DNA follows: TGTGCCAGCAGCCTAAAGGCAGCGAGGCCCCAGCATTTT. Encoded protein: CASSLKAARPQHF.

The chain carries TRBV10-2 and TRBJ2-3; D call uncertain. Trimming pared 2 bases from V and 8 bases from J, leaving 8 bases between. CDR3 length: 12 residues. Germline lookup yields CDR1 WSHSY and CDR2 SAAADI. The CDR3: CASSEAHGTQYF. The CDR3 region has the DNA TGCGCCAGCAGTGAGGCCCACGGTACGCAGTATTTT.

The chain has TRBV29-1 and TRBJ2-4; tentative D call: TRBD1 (5 bases). Germline CDR1 reads SQVTM; CDR2 reads ANQGSEA. Trimming stripped 5 bases from V and 0 bases from J, with 11 bases between. This CDR3 contains 14 residues. CDR3 sequence (DNA): TGCAGCGTTAAGACAGATCTAGCCAAAAACATTCAGTACTTC. It translates to CSVKTDLAKNIQYF. Supplemented by reference TRBV29-1 and TRBJ2-4, the full variable domain reads SAVISQKPSRDICQRGTSLTIQCQVDSQVTMMFWYRQQPGQSLTLIATANQGSEATYESGFVIDKFPISRPNLTFSTLTVSNMSPEDSSIYLCSVKTDLAKNIQYFGAGTRLSVL.

The rearrangement joins TRBV10-1 to TRBJ2-7; D is possibly TRBD2 (5 bases). Trimming stripped 5 bases from V and 5 bases from J, with 13 bases between. The CDR3 has 13 amino acids. CDR1 and CDR2 from the germline V gene are WNHNN and SYGVQD (reference sequence). CDR3 DNA: TGCGCCAGCAGTCGGGCTGGGGAGAACGAGCAGTACTTC. The encoded protein is CASSRAGENEQYF.

V is TRBV27 and J is TRBJ1-4; 7 bases align to TRBD1. Per the germline V gene, CDR1 is MNHEY and CDR2 is SMNVEV (reference sequence). This CDR3 has 16 amino acids. Losses at the gene ends were 5 bases for V and 7 bases for J; bases not matched to a gene: 13. CDR3 in amino acids: CASSQRGLVSSEKLFF. For the CDR3, the DNA is TGTGCCAGCAGTCAGAGGGGGCTAGTCTCCTCTGAAAAACTGTTTTTT. Variable domain in full (rest from reference TRBV27 and TRBJ1-4): EAQVTQNPRYLITVTGKKLTVTCSQNMNHEYMSWYRQDPGLGLRQIYYSMNVEVTDKGDVPEGYKVSRKEKRNFPLILESPSPNQTSLYFCASSQRGLVSSEKLFFGSGTQLSVL.

The chain combines TRBV11-2 with TRBJ2-5; D gene ambiguous. The germline V and J ends were trimmed by 4 bases and 7 bases, with 7 bases remaining between them. CDR1 and CDR2 (germline): SGHAT, FQNNGV. The CDR3 is 11 amino acids. The CDR3 DNA follows: TGTGCCAGCAGCTCCGGTGGGACCCAGTACTTC. Residues: CASSSGGTQYF.

The rearrangement links TRBV7-9 to TRBJ2-2; D not certain. Looked up from germline, CDR1 is SEHNR and CDR2 is FQNEAQ (reference sequence). This CDR3 region has 13 residues. The germline V and J ends were trimmed by 8 bases and 2 bases, with 9 bases remaining between them. CDR3 sequence reads: CASCRSNTGELFF. The CDR3 DNA reads TGTGCCAGCTGCAGGTCTAACACCGGGGAGCTGTTTTTT.

The chain carries TRBV19 and TRBJ1-1; 9 nucleotides agree with TRBD1. V lost 6 bases, J lost 3 bases, and 11 bases stayed unmatched. Germline V gene sequence: CDR1 LNHDA, CDR2 SQIVND (reference sequence). The CDR3 contains 16 residues. CDR3 protein: CASSFSPGQGHTEAFF. The CDR3 region has the DNA TGTGCCAGTAGCTTTTCACCGGGACAGGGTCACACTGAAGCTTTCTTT.

The chain combines TRBV11-2 with TRBJ1-1; D ambiguous. The V end was cut by 2 bases, the J end by 5 bases, with 6 bases between. Looked up from germline, CDR1 is SGHAT and CDR2 is FQNNGV. This CDR3 comprises 12 residues. The CDR3 bases are TGTGCCAGCAGCTTATTGCGGACTGAAGCTTTCTTT. Protein: CASSLLRTEAFF.

The chain couples TRBV7-2 to TRBJ1-2; perhaps TRBD1 as D (6 bases). This CDR3 contains 14 residues. The germline V and J ends were trimmed by 6 bases and 8 bases, with 19 bases remaining between them. Germline CDR1 reads SGHTA; CDR2 reads FQGNSA. Here the CDR3 DNA reads TGTGCCAGCAGGCGCGGCGACAGGTCAGGGGGCTACACCTTC. This sequence encodes CASRRGDRSGGYTF.